Following are 27 T cell receptor beta chains from one sample sequenced in a study of OX40 agonist ivuxolimab in advanced cancers. The repertoire was sequenced with immunoSEQ multiplex PCR; TCRdb's copy has only in-frame clones and lacks some. The sample has 55,000 to 70,000 clones; 85% are singletons. The source was CD4+ or CD8+ T cells sorted from blood, collected in a trial of the OX40 agonist ivuxolimab. These receptor sequences come from an adult with an advanced solid tumor such as melanoma, head and neck, liver or kidney cancer.

The rearrangement joins TRBV7-9 to TRBJ2-1; TRBD2 might be the D (5 bases). The germline gives CDR1 SEHNR, CDR2 FQNEAQ (reference sequence). The germline V and J ends were trimmed by 2 bases and 3 bases, with 11 bases remaining between them. The CDR3 totals 15 residues. The DNA of the CDR3 is TGTGCCAGCAGCTTACTAGACGGAGGCTACAATGAGCAGTTCTTC. Its translation is CASSLLDGGYNEQFF. The whole variable domain, remainder taken from reference TRBV7-9 and TRBJ2-1, is DTGVSQNPRHKITKRGQNVTFRCDPISEHNRLYWYRQTLGQGPEFLTYFQNEAQLEKSRLLSDRFSAERPKGSFSTLEIQRTEQGDSAMYLCASSLLDGGYNEQFFGPGTRLTVL.

The chain recombines TRBV4-1 with TRBJ2-1, with TRBD1 identical over 7 bases. Germline trimming cut 1 base from V and 0 bases from J; bases unmatched to any gene: 12. The CDR3 loop spans 19 amino acids. Germline CDR1 reads MGHRA; CDR2 reads YSYEKL. CDR3: CASSQVHTQGSSSYNEQFF. The CDR3 DNA reads TGCGCCAGCAGCCAAGTCCATACACAGGGGTCGAGCTCCTACAATGAGCAGTTCTTC.

By share of the sample, this clone is medium-sized (0.01 to 0.1%). This sample includes further DNA sequences coding for the same CDR3. CDR3 DNA: TGTGCCAGTAGTATCAGTGTGAACACTGAAGCTTTCTTT. This gives the protein CASSISVNTEAFF. The chain recombines TRBV19 with TRBJ1-1, with D hard to call. Trimming removed 3 bases from V and 0 bases from J, with 5 bases in between. The CDR3 loop spans 13 amino acids. CDR1 and CDR2 from the germline V gene are LNHDA and SQIVND (reference sequence).

The V call is TRBV12-2, the J call TRBJ2-1; the D segment call TRBD2 is taken from the table without a DNA check. TRBV12-2 is recorded as a pseudogene. The CDR3 length is 16 residues. The CDR3 DNA is TGTGCAAGTCGCCGTGTCATAAGCGGCTCCTACAATGAGCAGTTCTTC. Encoded protein: CASRRVISGSYNEQFF.

V and J are TRBV5-1 and TRBJ2-3; perhaps TRBD2 as D (5 bases). The V end was cut by 2 bases, the J end by 1 base, with 11 bases between. The length of the CDR3 is 15 residues. CDR1 and CDR2 from the germline V gene are SGHRS and YFSETQ. The CDR3 bases are TGCGCCAGCAGCTTATATCTGGAGGGCACAGATACGCAGTATTTT. Its translation: CASSLYLEGTDTQYF.

This clone showed up just once. The chain uses TRBV28 and TRBJ1-2; a possible D gene is TRBD1 (5 bases). The germline V gene has CDR1 MDHEN and CDR2 SYDVKM. This CDR3 region has 12 residues. V was shortened by 3 bases and J by 8 bases, with 10 bases between the two germline ends. CDR3 bases: TGTGCCAGCAGTTTGGGGGGAGGGGGCTACACCTTC. Translation gives CASSLGGGGYTF.

This clone turned up a few times. The V gene is TRBV19, the J gene TRBJ2-1, with 12 bases identical to TRBD2. The V segment lost 8 bases and the J segment 8 bases; nucleotides outside the gene matches: 10. The CDR3 has 15 residues. Germline lookup yields CDR1 LNHDA and CDR2 SQIVND (reference sequence). The CDR3 is CASRPPLAGGYEQFF. As DNA, the CDR3 is TGTGCCAGTCGCCCCCCCCTAGCGGGAGGGTATGAGCAGTTCTTC.

This chain uses TRBV18 with TRBJ2-5; D ambiguous. V was pared by 4 bases and J by 5 bases, with 14 bases between. Germline V gene lookup returns CDR1 KGHSH and CDR2 LQKENI. The CDR3 extends over 14 amino acids. The CDR3 region has the DNA TGTGCCAGCTCACTAGGACCCGACCTGGAGACCCAGTACTTC. It codes for CASSLGPDLETQYF.

This chain uses TRBV5-6 with TRBJ2-1, with D perhaps TRBD2 (5 bases). Germline assignment: CDR1 SGHDT and CDR2 YYEEEE. This CDR3 comprises 15 residues. V shed 4 bases and J shed 9 bases, with 20 bases lying between them. CDR3 residues: CASSPSEAQAGEQFF. The DNA of the CDR3 is TGTGCCAGCAGCCCATCCGAGGCCCAGGCGGGTGAGCAGTTCTTC.

This clone was counted only a few times. The V call is TRBV9, the J call TRBJ2-1; D assignment may be TRBD1 or TRBD2 (5 bases each). The CDR3 covers 15 residues. CDR1 and CDR2 (germline): SGDLS, YYNGEE. V gave up 0 bases and J gave up 7 bases, with 14 bases separating them. Here the CDR3 reads CASSVGDPFVNEQFF. DNA of the CDR3: TGTGCCAGCAGCGTAGGGGACCCCTTTGTGAATGAGCAGTTCTTC. Using reference TRBV9 and TRBJ2-1 for the parts outside the CDR3, the full variable domain is DSGVTQTPKHLITATGQRVTLRCSPRSGDLSVYWYQQSLDQGLQFLIQYYNGEERAKGNILERFSAQQFPDLHSELNLSSLELGDSALYFCASSVGDPFVNEQFFGPGTRLTVL.

The gene calls are TRBV6-1 and TRBJ2-1, with 10 bases aligning to TRBD2. Trimming at V came to 8 bases and at J to 7 bases, leaving 8 bases not matched to a gene. The CDR3 is 14 amino acids. In germline, CDR1 is MNHNS, CDR2 SASEGT. The chain's CDR3 is CASHKTSGWNEQFF. CDR3 in DNA: TGTGCCAGCCACAAGACTAGCGGGTGGAATGAGCAGTTCTTC.

This chain joins TRBV18 and TRBJ2-5, with no clear D. Per the germline V gene, CDR1 is KGHSH and CDR2 is LQKENI. Trimming took 6 bases from V and 0 from J, leaving 5 bases between them. This CDR3 has 12 amino acids. The CDR3 spells CASSPNQETQYF. The CDR3 nucleotides read TGTGCCAGCTCCCCGAACCAAGAGACCCAGTACTTC.

This clone was detected only once. This chain uses TRBV13 with TRBJ2-5; possibly TRBD1 or TRBD2 for D (5 bases each). This CDR3 is 15 amino acids long. The V gene's germline CDR1 is PRHDT and CDR2 FYEKMQ (reference sequence). V shed 5 bases and J shed 3 bases, with 16 bases lying between them. The CDR3 DNA reads TGTGCCAGCAGCGCCCGGGGTGGGGGAAAAGAGACCCAGTACTTC. It yields the protein CASSARGGGKETQYF.

This clone was recorded a few times. The chain carries TRBV4-1 and TRBJ2-7, with TRBD2 matching over 15 bases. V gave up 5 bases and J gave up 3 bases; unmatched junction bases: 2. Germline assignment: CDR1 MGHRA and CDR2 YSYEKL. CDR3 length: 15 residues. CDR3 coding DNA: TGCGCCAGCAGCAAGGGACTAGCGGGAGGCTACGAGCAGTACTTC. This codes for CASSKGLAGGYEQYF.

This clone was counted only a few times. The CDR3 sequence is CASTPGASSYNEQFF. The CDR3 nucleotides read TGTGCCAGCACCCCCGGAGCCAGCTCCTACAATGAGCAGTTCTTC. The gene calls are TRBV5-6 and TRBJ2-1, with D unclear. V was clipped by 6 bases and J by 0 bases, with 13 bases between them. Germline CDR1 reads SGHDT; CDR2 reads YYEEEE. The CDR3 totals 15 residues.

The J gene is TRBJ2-7, the V gene TRBV7-3; TRBD2 aligns across 10 bases. Trimming removed 5 bases from V and 5 bases from J; junction bases left unmatched: 12. Germline V gene lookup returns CDR1 SGHTA and CDR2 FQGTGA. This CDR3 contains 16 residues. CDR3: CASSPVAGGRYDEQYF. For the CDR3, the DNA is TGTGCCAGCAGCCCGGTAGCGGGAGGCCGATACGACGAGCAGTACTTC.

The rearrangement joins TRBV11-3 to TRBJ2-2, with D uncertain. The CDR3 is 13 amino acids. V gave up 1 base and J gave up 6 bases, with 6 bases separating them. Germline assignment: CDR1 SGHNT and CDR2 YENEEA. In DNA, the CDR3 is TGTGCCAGCAGCTTAGGGCAGGCCGGGGAGCTGTTTTTT. Translated: CASSLGQAGELFF.

The chain uses TRBV11-2 and TRBJ1-6; maybe TRBD1 (6 bases). The V end lost 0 bases, the J end lost 5 bases, and 14 bases lay between the germline ends. Germline assignment: CDR1 SGHAT and CDR2 FQNNGV. The CDR3 runs to 17 residues. The CDR3 protein is CASSLDGGPRDNSPLHF. The CDR3 nucleotides are TGTGCCAGCAGCTTAGATGGGGGGCCTAGAGATAATTCACCCCTCCACTTT.

This clone is a singleton in its sample. J is TRBJ2-7 and V is TRBV5-1; D uncertain. CDR3 length: 13 amino acids. Germline V gene data show CDR1 as SGHRS and CDR2 as YFSETQ. The V and J ends lost 5 bases and 3 bases respectively, with 12 bases between them. The CDR3 nucleotides read TGCGCCAGCAGAGGAGCAGAGAACTACGAGCAGTACTTC. It specifies CASRGAENYEQYF.

V gene TRBV5-1 combines with J gene TRBJ2-1, with D unclear. CDR3 size: 15 residues. The ends were cut back, 0 bases at V and 1 base at J, with 8 bases in the middle. CDR1 and CDR2 (germline): SGHRS, YFSETQ. The CDR3 coding sequence is TGCGCCAGCAGCTTGGAGGCGCCATCCTACAATGAGCAGTTCTTC. It translates to CASSLEAPSYNEQFF. Looking up the rest from reference TRBV5-1 and TRBJ2-1 gives the full variable domain: KAGVTQTPRYLIKTRGQQVTLSCSPISGHRSVSWYQQTPGQGLQFLFEYFSETQRNKGNFPGRFSGRQFSNSRSEMNVSTLELGDSALYLCASSLEAPSYNEQFFGPGTRLTVL.

J is TRBJ1-4 and V is TRBV6-5; no clear D. The V end lost 8 bases, the J end lost 3 bases, and 7 bases lay between the germline ends. Germline V CDR1 and CDR2: MNHEY, SVGAGI. The CDR3 extends over 12 amino acids. DNA for the CDR3: TGTGCCAGCCGGAGGGCTAATGAAAAACTGTTTTTT. Residues: CASRRANEKLFF.

The gene calls are TRBV4-1 and TRBJ2-1; D may match TRBD1 or TRBD2 (5 bases each). CDR1 is MGHRA and CDR2 is YSYEKL in the germline V gene. The CDR3 length is 20 residues. V was trimmed by 1 base and J by 0 bases, leaving 22 bases between them. The DNA of the CDR3 is TGCGCCAGCAGCCAAGCCGACCCCGGGACGACCTTGAGCTCCTACAATGAGCAGTTCTTC. It is translated as CASSQADPGTTLSSYNEQFF.

This clone was recorded once. The rearrangement uses TRBV6-6 and TRBJ1-1; D is uncertain. This CDR3 contains 12 residues. Germline values: CDR1 MNHNY, CDR2 SVGAGI (reference sequence). Between the trimmed V and J ends, which lost 6 bases and 6 bases, there was a span of 11 bases. The CDR3 DNA reads as TGTGCCAGCAGACTAAGCGGTTCTGAAGCTTTCTTT. It encodes CASRLSGSEAFF.

The V gene is TRBV5-1, the J gene TRBJ2-5, with 10 bases fitting TRBD2. V was pared by 0 bases and J by 4 bases, with 9 bases of the junction left unmatched. The germline V gene has CDR1 SGHRS and CDR2 YFSETQ. CDR3 length: 17 amino acids. CDR3 in amino acids: CASSLEVSGRSGETQYF. The CDR3 DNA reads as TGCGCCAGCAGCTTGGAAGTTAGCGGGAGGTCGGGAGAGACCCAGTACTTC.

The chain couples TRBV9 to TRBJ2-1, with D uncertain. This CDR3 is built from 13 residues. The germline V gene has CDR1 SGDLS and CDR2 YYNGEE. The V gene lost 6 bases and the J gene lost 8 bases, with 15 bases spanning the gap. The CDR3 here is CASNIGDVDEQFF. CDR3 bases: TGTGCCAGCAACATTGGAGACGTCGATGAGCAGTTCTTC.

This clone was seen more than once but under ten times. The J gene is TRBJ2-7, the V gene TRBV30; D is ambiguous. Trimming shortened V by 0 bases and J by 7 bases, and 10 bases separated the two germline ends. Germline V gene data show CDR1 as GTSNPN and CDR2 as SVGIG (reference sequence). This CDR3 comprises 12 residues. CDR3 amino acids: CAWSVALTEQYF. DNA of the CDR3: TGTGCCTGGAGTGTAGCTTTGACAGAGCAGTACTTC.

The chain has TRBV12-5 and TRBJ2-1, with D unresolved. This CDR3 region has 14 residues. Germline V lookup: CDR1 LGHNT, CDR2 FRNRAP. Trimming removed 4 bases at V and 3 bases at J, with 10 bases between. This chain's CDR3 is CASGSPDVYNEQFF. The CDR3 DNA reads TGTGCTAGTGGTTCACCAGACGTCTACAATGAGCAGTTCTTC.